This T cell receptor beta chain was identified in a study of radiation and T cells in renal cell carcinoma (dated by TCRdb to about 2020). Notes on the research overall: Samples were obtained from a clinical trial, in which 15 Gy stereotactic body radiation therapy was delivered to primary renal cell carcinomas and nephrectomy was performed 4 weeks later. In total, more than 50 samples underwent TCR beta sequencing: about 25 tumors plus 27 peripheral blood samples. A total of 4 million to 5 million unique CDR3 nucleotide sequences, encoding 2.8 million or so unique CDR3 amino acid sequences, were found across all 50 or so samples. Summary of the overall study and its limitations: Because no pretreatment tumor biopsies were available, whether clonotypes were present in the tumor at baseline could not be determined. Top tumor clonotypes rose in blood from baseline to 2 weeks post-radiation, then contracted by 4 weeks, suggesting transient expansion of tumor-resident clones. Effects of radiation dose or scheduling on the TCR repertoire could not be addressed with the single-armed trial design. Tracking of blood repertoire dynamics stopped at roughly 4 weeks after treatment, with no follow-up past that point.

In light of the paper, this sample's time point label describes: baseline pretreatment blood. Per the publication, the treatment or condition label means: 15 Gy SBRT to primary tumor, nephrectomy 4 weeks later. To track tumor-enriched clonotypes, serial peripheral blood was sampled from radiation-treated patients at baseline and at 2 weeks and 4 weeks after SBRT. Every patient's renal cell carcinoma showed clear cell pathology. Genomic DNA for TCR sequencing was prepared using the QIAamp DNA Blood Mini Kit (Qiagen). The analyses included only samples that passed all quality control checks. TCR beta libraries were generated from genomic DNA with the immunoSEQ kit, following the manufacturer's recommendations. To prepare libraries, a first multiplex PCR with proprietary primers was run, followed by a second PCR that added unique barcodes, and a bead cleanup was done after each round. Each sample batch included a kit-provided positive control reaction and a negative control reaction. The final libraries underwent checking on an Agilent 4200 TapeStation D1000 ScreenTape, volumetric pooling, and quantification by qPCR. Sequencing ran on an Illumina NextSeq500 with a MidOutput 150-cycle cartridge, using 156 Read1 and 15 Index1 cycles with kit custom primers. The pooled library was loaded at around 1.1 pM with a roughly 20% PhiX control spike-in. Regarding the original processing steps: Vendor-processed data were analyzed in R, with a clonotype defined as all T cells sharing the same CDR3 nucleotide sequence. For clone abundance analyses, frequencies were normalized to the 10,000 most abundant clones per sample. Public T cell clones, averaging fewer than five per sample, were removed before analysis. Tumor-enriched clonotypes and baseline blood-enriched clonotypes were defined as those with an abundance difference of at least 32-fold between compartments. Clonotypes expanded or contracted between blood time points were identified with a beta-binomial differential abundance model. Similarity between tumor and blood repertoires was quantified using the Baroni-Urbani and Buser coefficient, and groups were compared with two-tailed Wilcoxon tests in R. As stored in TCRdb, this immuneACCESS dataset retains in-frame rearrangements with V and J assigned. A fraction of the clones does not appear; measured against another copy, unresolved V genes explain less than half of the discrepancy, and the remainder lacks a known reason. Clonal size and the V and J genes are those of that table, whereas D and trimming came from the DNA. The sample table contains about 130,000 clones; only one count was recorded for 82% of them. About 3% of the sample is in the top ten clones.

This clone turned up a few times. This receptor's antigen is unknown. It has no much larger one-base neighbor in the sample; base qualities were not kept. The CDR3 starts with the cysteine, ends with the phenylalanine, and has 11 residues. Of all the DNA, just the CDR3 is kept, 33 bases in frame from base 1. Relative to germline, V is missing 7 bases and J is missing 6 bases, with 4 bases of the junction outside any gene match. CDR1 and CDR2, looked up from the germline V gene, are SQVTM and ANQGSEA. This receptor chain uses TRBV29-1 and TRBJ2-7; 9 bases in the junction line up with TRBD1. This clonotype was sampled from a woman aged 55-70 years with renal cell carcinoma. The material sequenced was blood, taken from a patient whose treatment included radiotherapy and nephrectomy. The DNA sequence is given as TGCAGCGCCCGGGACAGGGCCGAGCAGTACTTC. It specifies CSARDRAEQYF.